The clone carrying this T cell receptor beta chain was counted a few times. The target antigen is unknown. 13 Jbeta primers and 60 Vbeta primers were used for the PCR. The data were produced by immunoSEQ multiplex PCR, yet TCRdb's version contains in-frame clones alone and is incomplete. This table has 150,000 to 200,000 clones, about three quarters appearing once. Looked up from germline, CDR1 is SGDLS and CDR2 is YYNGEE. CDR3 size: 16 residues. The V segment lost 4 bases and the J segment 5 bases; nucleotides outside the gene matches: 10. This specimen comes from a study of cytomegalovirus exposure and HLA in healthy donors. Notes on the study in general: CMV serostatus was the sole immune exposure information available. Links to common viral pathogens appeared, in a later analysis, for several of the most significant clusters.

Source material: PBMCs. The receptor was derived from a man between 50 and 59 years old in good health and CMV-seropositive. This chain links TRBV9 with TRBJ1-1; 11 positions agree with TRBD1. The CDR3 DNA follows: TGTGCCAGCAGCAACCGGGACAGGGGGGTTGTTACTGAAGCTTTCTTT. Protein product: CASSNRDRGVVTEAFF.